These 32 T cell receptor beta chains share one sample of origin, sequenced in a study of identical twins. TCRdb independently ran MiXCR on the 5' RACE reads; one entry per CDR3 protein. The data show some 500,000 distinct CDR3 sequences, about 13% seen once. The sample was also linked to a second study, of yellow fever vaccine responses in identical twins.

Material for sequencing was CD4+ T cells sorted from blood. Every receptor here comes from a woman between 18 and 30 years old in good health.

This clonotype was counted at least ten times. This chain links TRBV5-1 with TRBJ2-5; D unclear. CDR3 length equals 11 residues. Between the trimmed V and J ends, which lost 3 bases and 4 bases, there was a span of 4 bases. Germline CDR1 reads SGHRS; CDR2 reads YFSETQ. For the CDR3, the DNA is TGCGCCAGCAGCTCCGCAGAGACCCAGTACTTC. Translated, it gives CASSSAETQYF.

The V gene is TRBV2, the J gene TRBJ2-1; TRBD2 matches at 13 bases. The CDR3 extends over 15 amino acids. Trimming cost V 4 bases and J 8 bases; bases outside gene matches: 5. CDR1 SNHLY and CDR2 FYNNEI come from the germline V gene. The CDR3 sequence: CASSARLAGGDEQFF. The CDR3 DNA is TGTGCCAGCAGTGCCCGACTAGCGGGAGGCGATGAGCAGTTCTTC. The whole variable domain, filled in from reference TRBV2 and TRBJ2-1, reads EPEVTQTPSHQVTQMGQEVILRCVPISNHLYFYWYRQILGQKVEFLVSFYNNEISEKSEIFDDQFSVERPDGSNFTLKIRSTKLEDSAMYFCASSARLAGGDEQFFGPGTRLTVL.

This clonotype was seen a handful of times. The CDR3 sequence: CSARDPSGRTYNEQFF. The CDR3 bases are TGCAGTGCTAGAGACCCCAGCGGCAGGACCTACAATGAGCAGTTCTTC. The V gene is TRBV20-1, the J gene TRBJ2-1, with D maybe TRBD2 (5 bases). Trimming removed 0 bases at V and 2 bases at J, with 14 bases between. The CDR3 is 16 amino acids. Germline CDR1 DFQATT, CDR2 SNEGSKA (reference sequence).

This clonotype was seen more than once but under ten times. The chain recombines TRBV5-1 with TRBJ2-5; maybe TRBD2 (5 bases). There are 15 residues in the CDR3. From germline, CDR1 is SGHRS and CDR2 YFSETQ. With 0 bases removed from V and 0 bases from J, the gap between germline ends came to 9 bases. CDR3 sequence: CASSLAGMYQETQYF. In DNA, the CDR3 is TGCGCCAGCAGCTTGGCGGGAATGTACCAAGAGACCCAGTACTTC.

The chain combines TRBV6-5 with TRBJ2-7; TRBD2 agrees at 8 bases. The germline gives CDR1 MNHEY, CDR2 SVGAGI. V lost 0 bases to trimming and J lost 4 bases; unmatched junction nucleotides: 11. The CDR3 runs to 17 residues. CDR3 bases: TGTGCCAGCAGTTACTCGAGGTTAGGTAGCGGGGTATACGAGCAGTACTTC. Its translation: CASSYSRLGSGVYEQYF.

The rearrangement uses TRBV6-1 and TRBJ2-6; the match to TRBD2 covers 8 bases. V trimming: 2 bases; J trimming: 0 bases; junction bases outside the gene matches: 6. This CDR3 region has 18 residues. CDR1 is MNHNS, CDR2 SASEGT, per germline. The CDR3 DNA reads TGTGCCAGCAGTGAACGTCTAGCGGGTCTCTCTGGGGCCAACGTCCTGACTTTC. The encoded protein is CASSERLAGLSGANVLTF.

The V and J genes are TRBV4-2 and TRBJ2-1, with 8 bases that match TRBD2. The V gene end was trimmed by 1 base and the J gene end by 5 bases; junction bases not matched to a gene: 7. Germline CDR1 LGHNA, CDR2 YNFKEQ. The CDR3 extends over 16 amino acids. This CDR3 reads CASSQGTSKAHNEQFF. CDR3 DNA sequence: TGTGCCAGCAGCCAAGGGACTAGCAAAGCCCACAATGAGCAGTTCTTC.

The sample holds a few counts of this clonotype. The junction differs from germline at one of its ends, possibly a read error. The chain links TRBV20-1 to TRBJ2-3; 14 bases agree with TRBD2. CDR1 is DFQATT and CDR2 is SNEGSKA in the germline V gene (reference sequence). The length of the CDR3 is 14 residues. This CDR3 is CSTGLAGGGPSFNF. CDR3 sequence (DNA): TGCAGTACTGGACTAGCGGGAGGAGGGCCGAGTTTTAATTTC.

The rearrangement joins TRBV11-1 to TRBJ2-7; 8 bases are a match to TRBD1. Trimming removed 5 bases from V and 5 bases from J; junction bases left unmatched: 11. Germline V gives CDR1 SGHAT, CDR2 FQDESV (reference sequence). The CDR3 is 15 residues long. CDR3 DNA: TGTGCCAGCAGCCGGCGTGGACAGGGAATAAACGAGCAGTACTTC. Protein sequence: CASSRRGQGINEQYF.

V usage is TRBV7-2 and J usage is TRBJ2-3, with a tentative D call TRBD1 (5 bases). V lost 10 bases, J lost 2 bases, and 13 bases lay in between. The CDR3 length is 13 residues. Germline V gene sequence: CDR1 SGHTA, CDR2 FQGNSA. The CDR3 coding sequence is TGTGCCACGGCCAGGGATAACACAGATACGCAGTATTTT. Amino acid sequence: CATARDNTDTQYF.

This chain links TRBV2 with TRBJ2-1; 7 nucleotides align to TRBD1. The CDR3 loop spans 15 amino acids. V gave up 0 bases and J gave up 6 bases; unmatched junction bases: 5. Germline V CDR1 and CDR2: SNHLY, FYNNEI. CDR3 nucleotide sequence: TGTGCCAGCAGTGAAGCGAGGGGGCCTTTCAATGAGCAGTTCTTC. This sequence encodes CASSEARGPFNEQFF.

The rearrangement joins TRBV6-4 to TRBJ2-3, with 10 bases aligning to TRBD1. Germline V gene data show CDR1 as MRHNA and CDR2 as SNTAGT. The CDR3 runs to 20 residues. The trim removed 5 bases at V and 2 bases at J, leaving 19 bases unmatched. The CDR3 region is CASSRLPLSGTGADTDTQYF. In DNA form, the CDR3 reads TGTGCCAGCAGTAGACTACCCCTTAGCGGGACAGGGGCAGACACAGATACGCAGTATTTT.

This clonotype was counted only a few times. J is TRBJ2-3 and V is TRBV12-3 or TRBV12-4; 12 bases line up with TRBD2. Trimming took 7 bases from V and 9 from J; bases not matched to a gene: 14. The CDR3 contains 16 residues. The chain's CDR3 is CASTPQGASGRGTQYF. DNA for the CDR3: TGTGCCAGCACCCCCCAGGGGGCTAGCGGGAGGGGGACGCAGTATTTT.

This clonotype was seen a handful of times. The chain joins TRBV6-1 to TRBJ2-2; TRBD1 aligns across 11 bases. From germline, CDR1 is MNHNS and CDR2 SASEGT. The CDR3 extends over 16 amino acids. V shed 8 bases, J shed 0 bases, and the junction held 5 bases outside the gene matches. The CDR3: CASGKGQGANTGELFF. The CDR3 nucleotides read TGTGCCAGCGGCAAGGGACAGGGGGCGAACACCGGGGAGCTGTTTTTT.

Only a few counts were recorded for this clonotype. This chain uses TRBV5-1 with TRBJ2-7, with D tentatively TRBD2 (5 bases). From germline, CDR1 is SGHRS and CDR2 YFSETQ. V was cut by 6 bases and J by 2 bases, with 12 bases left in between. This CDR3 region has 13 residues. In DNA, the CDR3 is TGCGCCAGCACTACCGACGGGGCCTACGAGCAGTACTTC. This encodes CASTTDGAYEQYF.

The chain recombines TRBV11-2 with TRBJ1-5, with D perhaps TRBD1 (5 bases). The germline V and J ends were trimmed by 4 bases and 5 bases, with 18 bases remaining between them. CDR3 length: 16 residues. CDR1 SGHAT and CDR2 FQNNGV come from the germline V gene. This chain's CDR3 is CASSSRVDSYDQPQHF. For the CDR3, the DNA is TGTGCCAGCAGCTCCCGAGTAGACAGCTATGATCAGCCCCAGCATTTT.

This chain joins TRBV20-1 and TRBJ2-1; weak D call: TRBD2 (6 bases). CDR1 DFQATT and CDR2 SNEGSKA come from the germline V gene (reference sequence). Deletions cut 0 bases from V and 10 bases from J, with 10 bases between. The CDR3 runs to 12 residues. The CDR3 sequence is CSAREDYLEQFF. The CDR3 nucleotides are TGCAGTGCTAGAGAGGACTACCTAGAGCAGTTCTTC.

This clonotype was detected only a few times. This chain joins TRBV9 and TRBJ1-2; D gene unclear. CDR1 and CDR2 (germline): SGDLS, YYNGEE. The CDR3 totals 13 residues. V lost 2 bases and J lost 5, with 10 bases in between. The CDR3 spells CASSVSGTYGYTF. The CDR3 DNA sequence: TGTGCCAGCAGCGTGAGCGGAACTTATGGCTACACCTTC.

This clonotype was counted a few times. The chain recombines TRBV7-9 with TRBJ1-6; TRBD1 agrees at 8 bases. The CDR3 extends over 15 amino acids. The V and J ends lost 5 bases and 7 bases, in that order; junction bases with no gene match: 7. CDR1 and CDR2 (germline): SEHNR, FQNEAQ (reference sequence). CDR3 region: CASSPGDRINSPLHF. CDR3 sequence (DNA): TGTGCCAGCAGCCCCGGGGACAGGATAAATTCACCCCTCCACTTT.

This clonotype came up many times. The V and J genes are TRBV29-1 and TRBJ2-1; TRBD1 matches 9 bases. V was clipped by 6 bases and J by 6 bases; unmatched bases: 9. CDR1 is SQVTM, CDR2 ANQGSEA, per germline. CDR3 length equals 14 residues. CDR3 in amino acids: CSVPGTGWINEQFF. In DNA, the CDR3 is TGCAGCGTCCCGGGGACAGGGTGGATCAATGAGCAGTTCTTC.

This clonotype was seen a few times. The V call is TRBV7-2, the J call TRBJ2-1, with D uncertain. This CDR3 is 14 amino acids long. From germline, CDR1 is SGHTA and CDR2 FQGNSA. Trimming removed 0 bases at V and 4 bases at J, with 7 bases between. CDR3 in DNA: TGTGCCAGCAGCTTAGCGCGGCTATACAATGAGCAGTTCTTC. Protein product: CASSLARLYNEQFF. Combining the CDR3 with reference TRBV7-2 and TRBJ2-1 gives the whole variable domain GAGVSQSPSNKVTEKGKDVELRCDPISGHTALYWYRQSLGQGLEFLIYFQGNSAPDKSGLPSDRFSAERTGGSVSTLTIQRTQQEDSAVYLCASSLARLYNEQFFGPGTRLTVL.

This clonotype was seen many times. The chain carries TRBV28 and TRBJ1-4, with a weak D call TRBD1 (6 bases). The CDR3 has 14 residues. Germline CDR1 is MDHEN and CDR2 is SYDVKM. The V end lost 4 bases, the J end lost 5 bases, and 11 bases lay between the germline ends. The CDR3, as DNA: TGTGCCAGCAGTTCTGGGGGGCAGAATGAAAAACTGTTTTTT. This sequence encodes CASSSGGQNEKLFF. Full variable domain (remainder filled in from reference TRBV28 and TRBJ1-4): DVKVTQSSRYLVKRTGEKVFLECVQDMDHENMFWYRQDPGLGLRLIYFSYDVKMKEKGDIPEGYSVSREKKERFSLILESASTNQTSMYLCASSSGGQNEKLFFGSGTQLSVL.

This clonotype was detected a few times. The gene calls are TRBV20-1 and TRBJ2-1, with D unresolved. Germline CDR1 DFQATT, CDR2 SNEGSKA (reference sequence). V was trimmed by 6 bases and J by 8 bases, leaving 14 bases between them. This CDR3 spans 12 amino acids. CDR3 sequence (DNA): TGCAGTGCCTTTCGTCCACCACATGAGCAGTTCTTC. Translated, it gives CSAFRPPHEQFF.

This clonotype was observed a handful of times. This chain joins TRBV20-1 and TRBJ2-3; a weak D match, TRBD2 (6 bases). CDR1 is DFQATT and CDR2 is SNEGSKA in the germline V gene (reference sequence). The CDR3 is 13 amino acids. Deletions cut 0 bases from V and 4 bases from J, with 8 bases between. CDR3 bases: TGCAGTGCTAGAGATCCGGGGGCAGATACGCAGTATTTT. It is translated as CSARDPGADTQYF.

This CDR3 is CASSSLAVKTDTQYF. The CDR3 DNA is TGTGCCAGCAGTTCGCTAGCGGTTAAGACAGATACGCAGTATTTT. The J gene is TRBJ2-3, the V gene TRBV28; TRBD2 matches at 7 bases. The CDR3 is made up of 15 amino acids. The germline V gene has CDR1 MDHEN and CDR2 SYDVKM. The V gene end was trimmed by 4 bases and the J gene end by 3 bases; junction bases not matched to a gene: 7.

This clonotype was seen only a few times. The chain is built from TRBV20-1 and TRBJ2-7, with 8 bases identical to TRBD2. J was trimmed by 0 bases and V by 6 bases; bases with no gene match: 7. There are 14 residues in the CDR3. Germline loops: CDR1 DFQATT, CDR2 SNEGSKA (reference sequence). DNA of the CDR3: TGCAGTGCGCCTACTAGCGGACTCTCCTACGAGCAGTACTTC. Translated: CSAPTSGLSYEQYF.

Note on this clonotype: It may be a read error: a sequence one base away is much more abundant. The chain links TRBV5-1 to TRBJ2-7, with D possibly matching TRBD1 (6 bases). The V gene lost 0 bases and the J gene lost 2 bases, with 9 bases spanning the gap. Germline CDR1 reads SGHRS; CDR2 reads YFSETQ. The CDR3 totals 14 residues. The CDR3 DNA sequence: TGCGCCAGCAGCTTGGTAGGGACACCCTACGAGCAGTACTTC. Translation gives CASSLVGTPYEQYF.

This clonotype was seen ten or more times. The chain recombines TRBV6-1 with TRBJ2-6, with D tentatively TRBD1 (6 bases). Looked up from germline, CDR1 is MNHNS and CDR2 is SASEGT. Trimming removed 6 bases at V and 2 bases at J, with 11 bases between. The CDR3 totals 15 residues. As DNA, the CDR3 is TGTGCCAGCAGGTTTGGACAGACTGGGGCCAACGTCCTGACTTTC. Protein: CASRFGQTGANVLTF.

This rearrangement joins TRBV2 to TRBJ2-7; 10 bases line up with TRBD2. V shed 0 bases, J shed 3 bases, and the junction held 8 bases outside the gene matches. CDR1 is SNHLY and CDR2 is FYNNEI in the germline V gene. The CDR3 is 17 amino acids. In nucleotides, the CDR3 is TGTGCCAGCAGTGAAGCGCTTCTAGCGGGGGAAGTCTACGAGCAGTACTTC. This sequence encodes CASSEALLAGEVYEQYF.

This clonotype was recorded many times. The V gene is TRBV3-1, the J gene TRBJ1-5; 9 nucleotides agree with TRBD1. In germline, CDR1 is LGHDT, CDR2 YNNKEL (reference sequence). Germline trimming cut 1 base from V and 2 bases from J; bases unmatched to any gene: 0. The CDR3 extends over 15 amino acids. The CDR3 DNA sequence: TGTGCCAGCAGCCAAGGGACAGGGGGCAATCAGCCCCAGCATTTT. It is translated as CASSQGTGGNQPQHF.

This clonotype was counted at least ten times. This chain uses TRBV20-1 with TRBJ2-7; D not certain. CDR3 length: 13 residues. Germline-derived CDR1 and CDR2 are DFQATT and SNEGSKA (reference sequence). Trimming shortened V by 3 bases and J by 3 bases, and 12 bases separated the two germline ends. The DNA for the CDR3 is TGCAGTGCTAGGAGATACGGCTTCTACGAGCAGTACTTC. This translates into CSARRYGFYEQYF.

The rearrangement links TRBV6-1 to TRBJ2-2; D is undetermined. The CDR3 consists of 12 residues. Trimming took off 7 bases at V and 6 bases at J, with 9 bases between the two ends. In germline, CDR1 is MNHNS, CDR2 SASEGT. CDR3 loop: CASKESAGELFF. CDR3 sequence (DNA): TGTGCCAGCAAGGAAAGCGCCGGGGAGCTGTTTTTT.